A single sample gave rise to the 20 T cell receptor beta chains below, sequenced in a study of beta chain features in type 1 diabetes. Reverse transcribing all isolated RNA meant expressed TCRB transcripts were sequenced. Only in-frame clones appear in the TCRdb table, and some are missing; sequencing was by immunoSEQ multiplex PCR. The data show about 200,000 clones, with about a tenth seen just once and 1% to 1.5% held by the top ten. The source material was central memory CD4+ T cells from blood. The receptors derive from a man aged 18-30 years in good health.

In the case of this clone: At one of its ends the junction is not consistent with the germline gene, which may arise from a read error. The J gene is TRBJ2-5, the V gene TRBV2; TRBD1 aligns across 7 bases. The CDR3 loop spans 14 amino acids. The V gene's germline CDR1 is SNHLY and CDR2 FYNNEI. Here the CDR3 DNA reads TGTGCCAGCAGTTATTGGGGACAGCAAGGGACCCAGTACTTC. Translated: CASSYWGQQGTQYF.

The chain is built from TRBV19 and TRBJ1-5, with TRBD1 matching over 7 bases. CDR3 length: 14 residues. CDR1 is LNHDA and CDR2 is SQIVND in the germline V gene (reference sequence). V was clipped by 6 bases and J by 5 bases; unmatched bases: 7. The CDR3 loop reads CASRPGQTDQPQHF. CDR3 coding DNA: TGTGCCAGTAGGCCGGGACAGACCGATCAGCCCCAGCATTTT.

The CDR3: CASRTGQGNYGYTF. The CDR3 DNA is TGTGCCAGCAGAACGGGACAGGGCAACTATGGCTACACCTTC. The chain recombines TRBV6-6 with TRBJ1-2; TRBD1 matches 9 bases. The CDR3 is 14 amino acids. V was pared by 6 bases and J by 2 bases, with 4 bases of the junction left unmatched. Germline-derived CDR1 and CDR2 are MNHNY and SVGAGI (reference sequence).

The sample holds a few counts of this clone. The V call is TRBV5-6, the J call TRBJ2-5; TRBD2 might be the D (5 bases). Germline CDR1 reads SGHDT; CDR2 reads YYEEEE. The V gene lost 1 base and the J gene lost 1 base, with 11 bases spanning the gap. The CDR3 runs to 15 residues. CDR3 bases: TGTGCCAGCAGCTTGTTAAGCGGCTCCCAAGAGACCCAGTACTTC. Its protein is CASSLLSGSQETQYF. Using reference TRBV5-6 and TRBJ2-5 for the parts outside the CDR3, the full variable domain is DAGVTQSPTHLIKTRGQQVTLRCSPKSGHDTVSWYQQALGQGPQFIFQYYEEEERQRGNFPDRFSGHQFPNYSSELNVNALLLGDSALYLCASSLLSGSQETQYFGPGTRLLVL.

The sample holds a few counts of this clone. CDR3 protein: CASSQVGVGQFF. Here the CDR3 DNA reads TGTGCCAGCAGCCAAGTTGGGGTAGGGCAGTTCTTC. The V and J genes are TRBV14 and TRBJ2-1, with D unclear. CDR1 SGHDN and CDR2 FVKESK come from the germline V gene. This CDR3 contains 12 residues. Trimming stripped 1 base from V and 12 bases from J, with 10 bases between.

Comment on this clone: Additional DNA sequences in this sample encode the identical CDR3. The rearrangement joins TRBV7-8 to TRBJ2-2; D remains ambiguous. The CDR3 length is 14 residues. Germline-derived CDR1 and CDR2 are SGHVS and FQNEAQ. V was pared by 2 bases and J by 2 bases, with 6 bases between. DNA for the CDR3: TGTGCCAGCAGCTTAAGAACTAACACCGGGGAGCTGTTTTTT. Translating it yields CASSLRTNTGELFF.

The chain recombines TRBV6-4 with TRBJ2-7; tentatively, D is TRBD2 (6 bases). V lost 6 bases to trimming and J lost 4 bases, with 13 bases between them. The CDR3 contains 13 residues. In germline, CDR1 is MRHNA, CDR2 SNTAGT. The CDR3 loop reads CASRQLAIYEQYF. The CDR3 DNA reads TGTGCCAGCAGACAACTAGCCATATACGAGCAGTACTTC.

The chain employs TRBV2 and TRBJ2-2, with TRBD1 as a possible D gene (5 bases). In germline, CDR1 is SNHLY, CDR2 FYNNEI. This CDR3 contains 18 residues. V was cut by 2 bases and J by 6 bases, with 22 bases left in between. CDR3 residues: CASSENPQTATIAGELFF. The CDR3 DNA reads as TGTGCCAGCAGTGAAAACCCCCAGACAGCTACAATCGCCGGGGAGCTGTTTTTT.

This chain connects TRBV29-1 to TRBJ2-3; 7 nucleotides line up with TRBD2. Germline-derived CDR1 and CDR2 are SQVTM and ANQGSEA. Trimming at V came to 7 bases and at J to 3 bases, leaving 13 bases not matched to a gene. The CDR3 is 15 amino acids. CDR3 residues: CSAGGAGEGTDTQYF. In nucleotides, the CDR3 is TGCAGCGCCGGAGGGGCGGGAGAGGGGACAGATACGCAGTATTTT.

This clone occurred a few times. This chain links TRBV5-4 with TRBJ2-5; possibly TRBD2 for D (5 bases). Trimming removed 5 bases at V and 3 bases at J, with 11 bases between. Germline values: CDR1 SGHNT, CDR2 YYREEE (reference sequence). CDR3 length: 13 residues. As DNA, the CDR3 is TGTGCCAGCAGAACCGGACTCGAAGAGACCCAGTACTTC. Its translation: CASRTGLEETQYF.

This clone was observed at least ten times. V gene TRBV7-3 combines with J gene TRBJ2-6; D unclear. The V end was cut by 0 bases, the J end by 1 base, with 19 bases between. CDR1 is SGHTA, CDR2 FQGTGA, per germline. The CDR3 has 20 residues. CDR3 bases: TGTGCCAGCAGCTTAACGTCCGTCGGCCGCCCCTTGTCTGGGGCCAACGTCCTGACTTTC. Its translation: CASSLTSVGRPLSGANVLTF.

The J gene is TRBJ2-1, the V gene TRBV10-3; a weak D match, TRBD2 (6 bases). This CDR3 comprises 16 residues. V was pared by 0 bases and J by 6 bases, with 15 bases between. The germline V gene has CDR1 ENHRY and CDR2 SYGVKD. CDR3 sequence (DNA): TGTGCCATCAGTGAGTCGGAACGGGAGTCAGGCAATGAGCAGTTCTTC. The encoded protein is CAISESERESGNEQFF.

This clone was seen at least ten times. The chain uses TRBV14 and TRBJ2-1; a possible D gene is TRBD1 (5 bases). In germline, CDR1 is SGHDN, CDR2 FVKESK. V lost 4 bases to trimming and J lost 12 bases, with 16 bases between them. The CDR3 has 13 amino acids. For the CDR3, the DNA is TGTGCCAGCAGCCGGACCGCAGGGTTGGTGCAGTTCTTC. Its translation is CASSRTAGLVQFF. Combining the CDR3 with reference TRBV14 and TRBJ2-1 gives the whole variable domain EAGVTQFPSHSVIEKGQTVTLRCDPISGHDNLYWYRRVMGKEIKFLLHFVKESKQDESGMPNNRFLAERTGGTYSTLKVQPAELEDSGVYFCASSRTAGLVQFFGPGTRLTVL.

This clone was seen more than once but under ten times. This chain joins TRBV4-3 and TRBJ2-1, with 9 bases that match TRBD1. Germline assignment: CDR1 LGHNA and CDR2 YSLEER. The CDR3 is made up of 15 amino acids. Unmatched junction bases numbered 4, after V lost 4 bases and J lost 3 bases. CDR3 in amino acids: CASSLGTGHYNEQFF. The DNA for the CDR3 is TGCGCCAGCAGCCTTGGGACAGGGCACTACAATGAGCAGTTCTTC.

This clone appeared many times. The CDR3 nucleotides are TGTGCCATCGGCGGGAGGGCCGGGGATACGCAGTATTTT. Translation gives CAIGGRAGDTQYF. The chain combines TRBV27 with TRBJ2-3; TRBD2 matches 9 bases. Germline V gives CDR1 MNHEY, CDR2 SMNVEV (reference sequence). The V gene end was trimmed by 10 bases and the J gene end by 6 bases; junction bases not matched to a gene: 8. This CDR3 comprises 13 residues.

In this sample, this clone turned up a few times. DNA for the CDR3: TGTGCCAGCAGCTTGGCAGCGGGAGGGATTGAGAATGAGCAGTTCTTC. Its protein is CASSLAAGGIENEQFF. V usage is TRBV5-4 and J usage is TRBJ2-1; TRBD2 matches at 10 bases. Per germline, CDR1 SGHNT and CDR2 YYREEE (reference sequence). The V and J ends lost 0 bases and 7 bases, in that order; junction bases with no gene match: 7. The CDR3 consists of 16 residues.

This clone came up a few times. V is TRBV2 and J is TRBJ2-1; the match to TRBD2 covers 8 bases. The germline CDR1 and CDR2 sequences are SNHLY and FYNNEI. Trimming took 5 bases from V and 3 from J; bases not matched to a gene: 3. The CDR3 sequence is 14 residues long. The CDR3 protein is CASSRAGDYNEQFF. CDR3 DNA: TGTGCCAGCAGTCGAGCGGGGGACTACAATGAGCAGTTCTTC. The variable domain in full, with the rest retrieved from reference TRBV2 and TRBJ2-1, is EPEVTQTPSHQVTQMGQEVILRCVPISNHLYFYWYRQILGQKVEFLVSFYNNEISEKSEIFDDQFSVERPDGSNFTLKIRSTKLEDSAMYFCASSRAGDYNEQFFGPGTRLTVL.

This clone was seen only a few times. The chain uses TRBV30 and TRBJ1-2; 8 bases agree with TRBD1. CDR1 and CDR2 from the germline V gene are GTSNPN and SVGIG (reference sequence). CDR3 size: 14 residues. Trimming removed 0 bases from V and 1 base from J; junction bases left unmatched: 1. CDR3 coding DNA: TGTGCCTGGAGTGTACAGGGGGTTAACTATGGCTACACCTTC. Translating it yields CAWSVQGVNYGYTF.

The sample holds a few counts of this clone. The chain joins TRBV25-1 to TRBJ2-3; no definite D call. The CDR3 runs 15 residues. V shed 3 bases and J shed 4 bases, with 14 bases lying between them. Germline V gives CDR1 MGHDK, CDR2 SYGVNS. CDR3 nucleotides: TGTGCCAGCAGTGATCGACCCCCCAAGGCAGATACGCAGTATTTT. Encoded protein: CASSDRPPKADTQYF.

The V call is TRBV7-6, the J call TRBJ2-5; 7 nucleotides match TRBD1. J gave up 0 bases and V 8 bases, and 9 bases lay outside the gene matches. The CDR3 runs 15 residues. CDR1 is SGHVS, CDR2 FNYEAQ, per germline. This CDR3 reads CASQTGTAHQETQYF. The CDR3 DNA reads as TGTGCCAGCCAAACCGGGACAGCGCACCAAGAGACCCAGTACTTC.